Presented here are 3 T cell receptor beta chains from one specimen sequenced in a study of blood T cells in healthy people across ages. A J-beta primer mix and a sample-barcoded 5' primer were used in a second PCR of roughly 6 to 11 cycles. TCRdb called the 5' RACE reads again in MiXCR, with one record for every CDR3 protein. The repertoire holds approximately 800,000 distinct CDR3 sequences, roughly 50% seen once, with approximately 41% in the top ten. Material for sequencing was blood. Receptors originate from a man of 80 years or more in good health.

The J gene is TRBJ2-7, the V gene TRBV6-8; D is ambiguous. Germline V lookup: CDR1 MNHGY, CDR2 SAAAGT. V was shortened by 3 bases and J by 7 bases, with 7 bases between the two germline ends. This CDR3 comprises 11 residues. CDR3 amino acids: CASSYRSEQYF. The DNA for the CDR3 is TGTGCCAGCAGTTATCGGAGTGAGCAGTACTTC.

V and J are TRBV6-6 and TRBJ2-3; 7 bases agree with TRBD2. After removal of 5 bases from V and 3 bases from J, the junction contained 11 bases not matched to a gene. In germline, CDR1 is MNHNY, CDR2 SVGAGI (reference sequence). This CDR3 comprises 16 residues. CDR3 nucleotides: TGTGCCAGCAGTCCATTAACCGGGGGGAATACAGATACGCAGTATTTT. Protein: CASSPLTGGNTDTQYF.

This clonotype showed up just once. The J gene is TRBJ2-7, the V gene TRBV6-5; 7 bases align to TRBD1. Per the germline V gene, CDR1 is MNHEY and CDR2 is SVGAGI. V gave up 2 bases and J gave up 10 bases; unmatched junction bases: 17. This CDR3 is built from 16 residues. CDR3 sequence reads: CASSYGVDRRQEIQYF. CDR3 coding DNA: TGTGCCAGCAGTTACGGGGTGGACAGGCGCCAAGAGATCCAGTACTTC.